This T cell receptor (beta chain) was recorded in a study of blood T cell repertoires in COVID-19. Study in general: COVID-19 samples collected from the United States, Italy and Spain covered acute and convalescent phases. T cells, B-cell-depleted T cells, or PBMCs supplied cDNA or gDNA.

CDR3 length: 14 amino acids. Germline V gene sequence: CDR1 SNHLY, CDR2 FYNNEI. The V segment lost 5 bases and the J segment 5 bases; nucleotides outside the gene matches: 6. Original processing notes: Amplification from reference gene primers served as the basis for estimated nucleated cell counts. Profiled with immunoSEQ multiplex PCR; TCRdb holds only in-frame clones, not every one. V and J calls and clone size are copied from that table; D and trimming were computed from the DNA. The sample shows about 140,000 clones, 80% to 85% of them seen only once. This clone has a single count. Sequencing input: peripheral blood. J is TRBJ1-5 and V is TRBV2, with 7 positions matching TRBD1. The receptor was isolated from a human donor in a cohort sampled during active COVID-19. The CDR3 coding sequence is TGTGCCAGCAGTATTCGACAGGGCGATCAGCCCCAGCATTTT. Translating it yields CASSIRQGDQPQHF.